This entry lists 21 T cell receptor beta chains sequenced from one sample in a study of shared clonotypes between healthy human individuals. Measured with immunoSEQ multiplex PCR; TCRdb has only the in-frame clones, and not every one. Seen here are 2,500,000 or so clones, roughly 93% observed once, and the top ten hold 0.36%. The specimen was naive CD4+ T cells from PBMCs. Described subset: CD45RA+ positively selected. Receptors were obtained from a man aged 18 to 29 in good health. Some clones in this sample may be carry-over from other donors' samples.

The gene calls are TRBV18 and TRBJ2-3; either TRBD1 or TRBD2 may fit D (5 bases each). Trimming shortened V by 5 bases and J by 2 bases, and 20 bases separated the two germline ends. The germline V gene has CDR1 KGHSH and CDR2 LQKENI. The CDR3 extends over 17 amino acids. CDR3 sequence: CASSWFRDQLDTDTQYF. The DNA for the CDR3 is TGTGCCAGCTCATGGTTCCGGGACCAATTAGACACAGATACGCAGTATTTT.

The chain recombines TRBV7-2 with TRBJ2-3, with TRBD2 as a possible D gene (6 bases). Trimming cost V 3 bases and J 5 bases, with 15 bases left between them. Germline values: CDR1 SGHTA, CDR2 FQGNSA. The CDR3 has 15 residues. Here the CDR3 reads CASSFYNLGGDTQYF. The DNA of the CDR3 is TGTGCCAGCAGCTTCTACAACCTGGGGGGAGATACGCAGTATTTT.

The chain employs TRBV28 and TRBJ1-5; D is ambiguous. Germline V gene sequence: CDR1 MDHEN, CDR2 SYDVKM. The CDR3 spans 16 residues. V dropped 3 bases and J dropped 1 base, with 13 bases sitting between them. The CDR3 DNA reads TGTGCCAGCAGTTTGAAGGACTGGTGGAGCAATCAGCCCCAGCATTTT. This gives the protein CASSLKDWWSNQPQHF.

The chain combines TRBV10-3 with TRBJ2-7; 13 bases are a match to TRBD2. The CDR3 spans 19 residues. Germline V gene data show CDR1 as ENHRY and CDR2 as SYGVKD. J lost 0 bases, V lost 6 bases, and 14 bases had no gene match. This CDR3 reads CAISPTSTSGRHHSYEQYF. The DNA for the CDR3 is TGTGCCATCAGCCCAACTTCGACTAGCGGGAGGCACCACTCCTACGAGCAGTACTTC.

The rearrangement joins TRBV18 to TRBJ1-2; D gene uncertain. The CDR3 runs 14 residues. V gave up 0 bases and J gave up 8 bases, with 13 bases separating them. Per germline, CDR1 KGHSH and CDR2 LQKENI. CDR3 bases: TGTGCCAGCTCACCACCATTGATCGGAGGGGGCTACACCTTC. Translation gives CASSPPLIGGGYTF. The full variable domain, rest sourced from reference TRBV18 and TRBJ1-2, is NAGVMQNPRHLVRRRGQEARLRCSPMKGHSHVYWYRQLPEEGLKFMVYLQKENIIDESGMPKERFSAEFPKEGPSILRIQQVVRGDSAAYFCASSPPLIGGGYTFGSGTRLTVV.

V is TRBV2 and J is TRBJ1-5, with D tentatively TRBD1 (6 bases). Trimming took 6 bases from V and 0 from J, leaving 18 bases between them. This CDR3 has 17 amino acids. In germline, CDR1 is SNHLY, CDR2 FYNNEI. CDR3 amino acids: CASSDPQGTHSNQPQHF. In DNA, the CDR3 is TGTGCCAGCAGCGACCCCCAGGGGACACATAGCAATCAGCCCCAGCATTTT. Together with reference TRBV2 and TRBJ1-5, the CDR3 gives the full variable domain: EPEVTQTPSHQVTQMGQEVILRCVPISNHLYFYWYRQILGQKVEFLVSFYNNEISEKSEIFDDQFSVERPDGSNFTLKIRSTKLEDSAMYFCASSDPQGTHSNQPQHFGDGTRLSIL.

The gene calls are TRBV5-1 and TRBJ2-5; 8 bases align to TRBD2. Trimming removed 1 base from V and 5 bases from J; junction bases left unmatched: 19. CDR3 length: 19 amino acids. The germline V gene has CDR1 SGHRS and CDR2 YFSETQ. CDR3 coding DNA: TGCGCCAGCAGCTTGCCAGGAGGTATTAGCGGGACGGGATGGGAGACCCAGTACTTC. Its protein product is CASSLPGGISGTGWETQYF. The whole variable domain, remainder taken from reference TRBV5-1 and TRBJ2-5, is KAGVTQTPRYLIKTRGQQVTLSCSPISGHRSVSWYQQTPGQGLQFLFEYFSETQRNKGNFPGRFSGRQFSNSRSEMNVSTLELGDSALYLCASSLPGGISGTGWETQYFGPGTRLLVL.

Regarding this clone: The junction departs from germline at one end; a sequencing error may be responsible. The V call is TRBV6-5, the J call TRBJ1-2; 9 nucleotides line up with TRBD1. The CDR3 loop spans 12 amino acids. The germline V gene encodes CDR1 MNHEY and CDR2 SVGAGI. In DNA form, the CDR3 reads TGTGTCAGCAGGGGGACAGGGTATGGCTACACCTTC. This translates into CVSRGTGYGYTF.

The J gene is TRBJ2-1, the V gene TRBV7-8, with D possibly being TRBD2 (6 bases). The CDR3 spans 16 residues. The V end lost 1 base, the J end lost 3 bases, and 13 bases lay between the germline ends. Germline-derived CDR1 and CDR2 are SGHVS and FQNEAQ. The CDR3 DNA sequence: TGTGCCAGCAGCTTAGGACGGGGGAGAGACTACAATGAGCAGTTCTTC. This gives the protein CASSLGRGRDYNEQFF.

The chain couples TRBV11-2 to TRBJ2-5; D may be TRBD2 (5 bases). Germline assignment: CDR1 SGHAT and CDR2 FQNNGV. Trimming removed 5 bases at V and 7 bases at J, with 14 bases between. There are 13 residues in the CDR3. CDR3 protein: CASSPGSEGTQYF. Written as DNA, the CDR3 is TGTGCCAGCAGCCCCGGCAGTGAGGGGACCCAGTACTTC.

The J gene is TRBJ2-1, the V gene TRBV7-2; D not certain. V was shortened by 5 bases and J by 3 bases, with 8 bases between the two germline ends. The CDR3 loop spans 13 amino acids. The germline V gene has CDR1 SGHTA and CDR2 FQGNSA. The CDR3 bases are TGTGCCAGCAGCCCATCGTTCTACAATGAGCAGTTCTTC. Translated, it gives CASSPSFYNEQFF.

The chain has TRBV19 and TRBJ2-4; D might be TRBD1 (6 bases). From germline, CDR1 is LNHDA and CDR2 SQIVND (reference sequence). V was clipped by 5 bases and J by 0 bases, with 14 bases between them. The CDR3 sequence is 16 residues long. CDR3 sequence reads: CASSAGDKLAKNIQYF. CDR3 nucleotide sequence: TGTGCCAGTAGTGCCGGGGACAAGCTAGCCAAAAACATTCAGTACTTC.

Written as DNA, the CDR3 is TGTGCCAGCAGCCGGGACGGCCGTGAAAACACCATATATTTT. Amino acids: CASSRDGRENTIYF. This chain links TRBV2 with TRBJ1-3, with D perhaps TRBD1 (5 bases). The CDR3 sequence is 14 residues long. V lost 6 bases to trimming and J lost 6 bases, with 15 bases between them. Germline V CDR1 and CDR2: SNHLY, FYNNEI.

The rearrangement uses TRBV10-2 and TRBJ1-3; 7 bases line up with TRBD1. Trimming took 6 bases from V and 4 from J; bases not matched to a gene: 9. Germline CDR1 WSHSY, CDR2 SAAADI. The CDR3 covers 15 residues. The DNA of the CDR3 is TGCGCCAGCAGCTACACGACAGGGCAAGGAAACACCATATATTTT. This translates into CASSYTTGQGNTIYF.

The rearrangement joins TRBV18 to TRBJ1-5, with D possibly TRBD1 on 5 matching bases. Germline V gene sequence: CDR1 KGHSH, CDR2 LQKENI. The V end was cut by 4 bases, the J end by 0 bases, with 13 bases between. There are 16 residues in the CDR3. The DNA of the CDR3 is TGTGCCAGCTCACAAGGGACCCCTTATAGCAATCAGCCCCAGCATTTT. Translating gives CASSQGTPYSNQPQHF.

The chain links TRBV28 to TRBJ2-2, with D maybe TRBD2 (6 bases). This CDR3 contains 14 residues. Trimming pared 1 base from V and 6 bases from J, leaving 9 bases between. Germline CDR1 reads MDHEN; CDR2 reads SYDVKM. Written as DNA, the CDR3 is TGTGCCAGCAGTTTATCGGAGGGGTCCGGGGAGCTGTTTTTT. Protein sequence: CASSLSEGSGELFF.

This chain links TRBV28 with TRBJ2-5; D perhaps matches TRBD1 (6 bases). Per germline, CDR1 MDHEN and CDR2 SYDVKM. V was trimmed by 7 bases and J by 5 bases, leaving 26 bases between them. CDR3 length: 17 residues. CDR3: CASTQRRTVPGTETQYF. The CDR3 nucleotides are TGTGCCAGCACTCAACGGAGGACAGTACCCGGTACGGAGACCCAGTACTTC.

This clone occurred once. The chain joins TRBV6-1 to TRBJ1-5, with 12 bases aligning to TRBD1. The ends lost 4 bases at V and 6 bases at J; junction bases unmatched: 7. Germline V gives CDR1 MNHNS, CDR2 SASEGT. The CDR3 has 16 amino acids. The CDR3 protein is CASSARDRGLGQPQHF. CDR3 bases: TGTGCCAGCAGTGCCCGGGACAGGGGGCTGGGTCAGCCCCAGCATTTT.

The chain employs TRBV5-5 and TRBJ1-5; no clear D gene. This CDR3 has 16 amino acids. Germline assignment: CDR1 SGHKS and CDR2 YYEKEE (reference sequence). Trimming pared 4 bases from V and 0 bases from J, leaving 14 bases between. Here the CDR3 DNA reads TGTGCCAGCAGCACTGGGTTGACACCTAGCAATCAGCCCCAGCATTTT. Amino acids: CASSTGLTPSNQPQHF.

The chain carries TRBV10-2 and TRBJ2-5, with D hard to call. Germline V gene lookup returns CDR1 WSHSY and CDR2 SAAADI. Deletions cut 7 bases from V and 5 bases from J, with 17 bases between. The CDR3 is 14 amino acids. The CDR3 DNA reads TGCGCCAGCAAAAACGCGGCTGTTTGGGAGACCCAGTACTTC. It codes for CASKNAAVWETQYF.

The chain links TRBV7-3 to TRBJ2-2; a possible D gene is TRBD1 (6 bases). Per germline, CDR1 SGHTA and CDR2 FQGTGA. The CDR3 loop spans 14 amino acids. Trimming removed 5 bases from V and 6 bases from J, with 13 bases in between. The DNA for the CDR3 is TGTGCCAGCAGCCGAACAGGGTCGGCCGGGGAGCTGTTTTTT. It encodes CASSRTGSAGELFF.